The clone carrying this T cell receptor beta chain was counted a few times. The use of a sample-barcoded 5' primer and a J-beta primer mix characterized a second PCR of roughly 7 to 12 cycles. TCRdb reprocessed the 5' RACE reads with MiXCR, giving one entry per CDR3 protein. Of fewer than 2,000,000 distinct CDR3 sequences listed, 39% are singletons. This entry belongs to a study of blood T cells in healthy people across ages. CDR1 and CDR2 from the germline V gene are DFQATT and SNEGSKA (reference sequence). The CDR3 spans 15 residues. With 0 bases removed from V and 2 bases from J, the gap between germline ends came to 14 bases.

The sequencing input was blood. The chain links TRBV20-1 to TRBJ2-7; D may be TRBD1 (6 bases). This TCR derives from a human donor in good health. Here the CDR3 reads CSARDQGGRAYEQYF. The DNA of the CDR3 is TGCAGTGCTAGAGATCAAGGGGGAAGGGCCTACGAGCAGTACTTC.